This T cell receptor (beta chain) was identified in a study of Ad26.COV2.S vaccination and SARS-CoV-2 variants. Study overall: Once, or twice with 56 days between doses, Ad26.COV2.S was given intramuscularly. Regarding the study as a whole: Total T cell responses may have been underestimated by the TCR breadth and depth analyses. Spike-specific responses of CD8+ and CD4+ T cells were reported to display substantial breadth after vaccination.

About this clone: Its antigen is unknown.

Profiling relied on immunoSEQ multiplex PCR, and the TCRdb table lists in-frame clones only, not all of them. The profile covers hundreds of thousands of clones, with 70% to 90% appearing a single time and around 1.4% taken by the ten largest. Treatment: some 19 received Ad26.COV2.S at low or high dose, single or two shots; 5 received placebo; per-sample allocation not given. All samples were drawn on day 63, counting from the first vaccine or placebo injection. The clonotype was recovered from a person aged 18 to 59 who received the Ad26.COV2.S COVID-19 vaccine or a placebo. Sequencing was performed on peripheral blood, taken in a trial of Ad26.COV2.S vaccine versus placebo.

Here the CDR3 DNA reads TGTGCCAGCAGCTCCCCCGGACAGAGGGTGACGAACACTGAAGCTTTCTTT. Encoded protein: CASSSPGQRVTNTEAFF. V usage is TRBV4-2 and J usage is TRBJ1-1; perhaps TRBD1 as D (6 bases). The CDR3 loop spans 17 amino acids. V lost 5 bases to trimming and J lost 1 base, with 20 bases between them. The germline gives CDR1 LGHNA, CDR2 YNFKEQ.